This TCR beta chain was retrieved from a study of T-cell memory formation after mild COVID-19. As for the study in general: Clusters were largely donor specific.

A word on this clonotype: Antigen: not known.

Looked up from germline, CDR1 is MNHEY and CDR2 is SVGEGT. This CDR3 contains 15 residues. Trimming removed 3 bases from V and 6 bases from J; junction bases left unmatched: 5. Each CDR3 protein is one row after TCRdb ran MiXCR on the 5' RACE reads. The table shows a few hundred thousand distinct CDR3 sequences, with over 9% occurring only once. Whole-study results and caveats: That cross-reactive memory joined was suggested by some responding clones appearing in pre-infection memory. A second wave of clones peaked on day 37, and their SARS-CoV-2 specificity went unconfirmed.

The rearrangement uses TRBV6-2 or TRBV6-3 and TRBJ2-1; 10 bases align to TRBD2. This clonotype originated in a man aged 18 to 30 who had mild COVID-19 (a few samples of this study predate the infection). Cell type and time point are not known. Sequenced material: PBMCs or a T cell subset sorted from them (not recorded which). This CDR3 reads CASSYPQRGGNEQFF. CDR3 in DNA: TGTGCCAGCAGTTATCCCCAGCGGGGGGGCAATGAGCAGTTCTTC.